The 16 T cell receptor beta chains listed next were all sequenced from one sample in a study of blood T cells in healthy people across ages. A second PCR, run for roughly 7 to 12 cycles, used a sample-barcoded 5' primer plus a J-beta primer mix. Each CDR3 protein gets one entry after TCRdb re-called the 5' RACE reads with MiXCR. Counted here are 630,000 or so distinct CDR3 sequences, roughly 30% occurring once; the ten biggest clones make up 15%. Material for sequencing was blood. The receptors shown here come from a woman over 75 in good health.

This chain connects TRBV10-3 to TRBJ2-1; D is undetermined. Germline CDR1 reads ENHRY; CDR2 reads SYGVKD. Trimming took off 3 bases at V and 1 base at J, with 10 bases between the two ends. The CDR3 is 15 amino acids. The CDR3 DNA sequence: TGTGCCATCAGTGATCCCAGTCTATCCTACAATGAGCAGTTCTTC. Its translation is CAISDPSLSYNEQFF.

This clonotype was counted ten times or more. The chain combines TRBV5-5 with TRBJ2-1; possible D gene TRBD1, 5 bases. The CDR3 sequence is 13 residues long. V shed 7 bases and J shed 8 bases, with 16 bases lying between them. CDR1 is SGHKS and CDR2 is YYEKEE in the germline V gene (reference sequence). The DNA for the CDR3 is TGTGCCAGCGACAGCAGTAATAGGGATGAGCAGTTCTTC. Residues: CASDSSNRDEQFF. The full variable domain, rest sourced from reference TRBV5-5 and TRBJ2-1, is DAGVTQSPTHLIKTRGQQVTLRCSPISGHKSVSWYQQVLGQGPQFIFQYYEKEERGRGNFPDRFSARQFPNYSSELNVNALLLGDSALYLCASDSSNRDEQFFGPGTRLTVL.

In this sample, this clonotype turned up a few times. The gene calls are TRBV6-2 or TRBV6-3 and TRBJ1-5; D not resolved. This CDR3 has 15 residues. Germline V CDR1 and CDR2: MNHEY, SVGEGT. V was clipped by 5 bases and J by 0 bases, with 11 bases between them. CDR3 coding DNA: TGTGCCAGCAGTCCCGGACGGTATAGCAATCAGCCCCAGCATTTT. It is translated as CASSPGRYSNQPQHF.

This clonotype was seen repeatedly, ten times or more. V usage is TRBV20-1 and J usage is TRBJ2-1, with 10 bases aligning to TRBD2. Germline CDR1 DFQATT, CDR2 SNEGSKA (reference sequence). CDR3 size: 15 residues. J gave up 4 bases and V 1 base, and 4 bases lay outside the gene matches. The CDR3 bases are TGCAGTGCTAGAGTTCTAGCGGGGGAGTACAATGAGCAGTTCTTC. Encoded protein: CSARVLAGEYNEQFF.

The chain carries TRBV19 and TRBJ1-5, with TRBD1 matching 8 bases. V was clipped by 4 bases and J by 2 bases; unmatched bases: 13. The germline gives CDR1 LNHDA, CDR2 SQIVND (reference sequence). This CDR3 spans 18 amino acids. The CDR3 nucleotides read TGTGCCAGTAGTAGACCCGGACAGGGATTTAGGGGCAATCAGCCCCAGCATTTT. This translates into CASSRPGQGFRGNQPQHF.

This clonotype was seen many times. The chain recombines TRBV4-2 with TRBJ2-3; D gene uncertain. The germline V and J ends were trimmed by 2 bases and 3 bases, with 15 bases remaining between them. The CDR3 has 16 amino acids. The V gene's germline CDR1 is LGHNA and CDR2 YNFKEQ. CDR3 bases: TGTGCCAGCAGCCAAAAAGAGACGGTCTTAACAGATACGCAGTATTTT. This translates into CASSQKETVLTDTQYF.

This clonotype was seen ten or more times. The chain has TRBV6-6 and TRBJ2-5, with D possibly matching TRBD2 (6 bases). Trimming removed 2 bases from V and 5 bases from J, with 12 bases in between. Germline V gene data show CDR1 as MNHNY and CDR2 as SVGAGI (reference sequence). The CDR3 sequence is 14 residues long. This chain's CDR3 is CASSYGRMVETQYF. CDR3 DNA sequence: TGTGCCAGCAGTTACGGGAGGATGGTGGAGACCCAGTACTTC.

This clonotype was observed at least ten times. The CDR3 loop is CSAIDYFETDTQYF. CDR3 bases: TGCAGTGCCATCGATTATTTTGAAACAGATACGCAGTATTTT. The chain couples TRBV20-1 to TRBJ2-3, with D hard to call. Trimming cost V 6 bases and J 3 bases, with 16 bases left between them. This CDR3 is 14 amino acids long. CDR1 is DFQATT, CDR2 SNEGSKA, per germline (reference sequence).

This clonotype has ten or more counts. The chain employs TRBV20-1 and TRBJ2-1, with 7 bases that match TRBD1. The CDR3 runs to 13 residues. Germline CDR1 is DFQATT and CDR2 is SNEGSKA (reference sequence). V was pared by 7 bases and J by 0 bases, with 3 bases of the junction left unmatched. In DNA form, the CDR3 reads TGCAGTGTTCGGGACAGCTCCTACAATGAGCAGTTCTTC. Translating it yields CSVRDSSYNEQFF.

This clonotype was observed at least ten times. This may stem from a read error, because a much larger clone lies one nucleotide away. The gene calls are TRBV24-1 and TRBJ2-5; 9 nucleotides align to TRBD1. The J segment lost 11 bases and the V segment lost 10 bases, leaving 10 bases of the junction unmatched. The CDR3 runs 12 residues. Looked up from germline, CDR1 is KGHDR and CDR2 is SFDVKD. CDR3 in DNA: TGTGCCACAGGACAGGGGATCAATGAGCAGTACTTC. This sequence encodes CATGQGINEQYF.

This clonotype was seen only a few times. The V call is TRBV5-1, the J call TRBJ1-1; maybe TRBD1 (5 bases). The CDR3 length is 14 residues. CDR1 is SGHRS, CDR2 YFSETQ, per germline. Deletions cut 0 bases from V and 4 bases from J, with 10 bases between. Written as DNA, the CDR3 is TGCGCCAGCAGCTTGGACAGGACCCTCACTGAAGCTTTCTTT. Its translation is CASSLDRTLTEAFF.

The rearrangement links TRBV30 to TRBJ2-1; no clear D gene. In germline, CDR1 is GTSNPN, CDR2 SVGIG (reference sequence). V was cut by 8 bases and J by 10 bases, with 12 bases left in between. The length of the CDR3 is 10 residues. The CDR3 region has the DNA TGTGCCCTTGGCGGCCTGGAGCAGTTCTTC. Its protein is CALGGLEQFF.

The CDR3 here is CSVEDPDRGPGETQYF. CDR3 sequence (DNA): TGCAGCGTTGAAGATCCCGACAGGGGCCCCGGGGAGACCCAGTACTTC. The chain recombines TRBV29-1 with TRBJ2-5; 8 bases map to TRBD1. V shed 0 bases and J 5 bases; nucleotides not matched to a gene: 11. The CDR3 has 16 residues. Germline-derived CDR1 and CDR2 are SQVTM and ANQGSEA.

This chain uses TRBV28 with TRBJ2-7; possibly TRBD1 for D (5 bases). CDR3 size: 15 residues. V lost 3 bases to trimming and J lost 2 bases, with 14 bases between them. Germline V CDR1 and CDR2: MDHEN, SYDVKM. CDR3 amino acids: CASSLTAAKTYEQYF. The CDR3 bases are TGTGCCAGCAGTTTGACAGCAGCCAAGACCTACGAGCAGTACTTC.

The chain links TRBV7-2 to TRBJ2-5; possibly TRBD1 for D (5 bases). The V end was cut by 1 base, the J end by 3 bases, with 9 bases between. This CDR3 has 14 residues. Germline lookup yields CDR1 SGHTA and CDR2 FQGNSA. For the CDR3, the DNA is TGTGCCAGCAGCTTAGGACAGCGCAAAGAGACCCAGTACTTC. Residues: CASSLGQRKETQYF.

This clonotype appeared a few times. The chain has TRBV18 and TRBJ1-5; no reliable D call. CDR1 is KGHSH, CDR2 LQKENI, per germline. This CDR3 spans 15 amino acids. V was clipped by 1 base and J by 0 bases, with 7 bases between them. The CDR3 DNA is TGTGCCAGCTCACCACGGCCCGATAGCAATCAGCCCCAGCATTTT. Translation: CASSPRPDSNQPQHF.